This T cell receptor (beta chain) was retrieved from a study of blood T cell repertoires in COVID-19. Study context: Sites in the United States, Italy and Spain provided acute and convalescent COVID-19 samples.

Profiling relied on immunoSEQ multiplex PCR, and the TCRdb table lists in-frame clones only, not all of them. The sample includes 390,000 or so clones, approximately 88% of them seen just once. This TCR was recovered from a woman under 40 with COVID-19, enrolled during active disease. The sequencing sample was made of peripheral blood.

CDR3 nucleotides: TGTGCCAGCAGCCCGGACAGGGAATATGGCTACACCTTC. It encodes CASSPDREYGYTF. The chain has TRBV7-9 and TRBJ1-2, with 8 bases lining up with TRBD1. Germline CDR1 reads SEHNR; CDR2 reads FQNEAQ (reference sequence). This CDR3 is built from 13 residues. V lost 5 bases and J lost 5; bases outside the gene matches: 4. The full variable domain, with the rest looked up from reference TRBV7-9 and TRBJ1-2, is DTGVSQNPRHKITKRGQNVTFRCDPISEHNRLYWYRQTLGQGPEFLTYFQNEAQLEKSRLLSDRFSAERPKGSFSTLEIQRTEQGDSAMYLCASSPDREYGYTFGSGTRLTVV.